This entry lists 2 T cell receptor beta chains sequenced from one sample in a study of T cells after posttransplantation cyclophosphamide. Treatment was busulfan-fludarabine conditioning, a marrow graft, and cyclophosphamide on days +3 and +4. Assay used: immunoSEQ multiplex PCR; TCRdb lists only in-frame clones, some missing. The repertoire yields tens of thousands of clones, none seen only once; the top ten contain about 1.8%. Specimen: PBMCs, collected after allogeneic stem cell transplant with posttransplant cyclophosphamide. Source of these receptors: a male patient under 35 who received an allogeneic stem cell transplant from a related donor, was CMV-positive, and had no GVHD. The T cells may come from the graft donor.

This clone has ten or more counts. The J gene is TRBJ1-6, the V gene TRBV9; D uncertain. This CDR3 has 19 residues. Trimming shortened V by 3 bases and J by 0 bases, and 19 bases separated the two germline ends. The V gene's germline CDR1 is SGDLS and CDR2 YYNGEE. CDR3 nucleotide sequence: TGTGCCAGCAGCGCCTCAGGAGGTCCGCCCGGCTCCTATAATTCACCCCTCCACTTT. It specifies CASSASGGPPGSYNSPLHF.

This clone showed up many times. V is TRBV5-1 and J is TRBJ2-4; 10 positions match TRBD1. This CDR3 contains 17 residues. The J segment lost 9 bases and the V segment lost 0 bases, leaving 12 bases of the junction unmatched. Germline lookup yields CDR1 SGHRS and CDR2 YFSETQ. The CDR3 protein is CASSLVWDRGEGSIQYF. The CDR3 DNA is TGCGCCAGCAGCTTGGTCTGGGACAGGGGCGAAGGAAGCATTCAGTACTTC. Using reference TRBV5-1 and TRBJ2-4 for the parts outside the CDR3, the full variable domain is KAGVTQTPRYLIKTRGQQVTLSCSPISGHRSVSWYQQTPGQGLQFLFEYFSETQRNKGNFPGRFSGRQFSNSRSEMNVSTLELGDSALYLCASSLVWDRGEGSIQYFGAGTRLSVL.